The rows below give T cell receptor beta chains drawn from one sample of a study of cytomegalovirus exposure and HLA in healthy donors. TCRdb's table, derived via immunoSEQ multiplex PCR, lists solely in-frame clones and lacks some. In the table there are 85,000 to 110,000 clones, roughly 70% of which are singletons. Source material: PBMCs. The receptors come from a woman between 45 and 65 years old in good health and CMV-seronegative. Each CDR3 is given with its conserved first and last residue. A D gene is named only where the DNA matches it firmly. The size of a clone is reported for some rows only, either as once, few or many, or as a class for expanded clones.

-	TRBV30	TRBJ1-2	TRBD1	CASHETGTYGYTF	TGTGCCTCGCATGAGACAGGGACCTATGGCTACACCTTC
-	TRBV27	TRBJ2-1	TRBD1	CASRQRPGQGLDEQFF	TGTGCCAGCCGGCAACGACCGGGACAGGGGCTTGACGAGCAGTTCTTC
-	TRBV7-9	TRBJ2-7	TRBD2	CASSLLSGTSNEQYF	TGTGCCAGCAGCCTCCTAAGCGGGACGAGCAACGAGCAGTACTTC
-	TRBV5-1	TRBJ2-5	-	CASSLASENKETQYF	TGCGCCAGCAGCTTGGCGTCAGAAAATAAAGAGACCCAGTACTTC
-	TRBV6-1	TRBJ2-7	-	CASRSGLYEQYF	TGTGCCAGCAGATCGGGTCTCTACGAGCAGTACTTC
few	TRBV10-3	TRBJ2-7	-	CAIRPGVGEQYF	TGTGCCATCAGGCCAGGGGTAGGTGAGCAGTACTTC
-	TRBV9	TRBJ2-1	TRBD2	CASSVGWLAGGYNEQFF	TGTGCCAGCAGCGTAGGTTGGCTAGCGGGAGGGTACAATGAGCAGTTCTTC
-	TRBV7-2	TRBJ1-2	TRBD1	CASSFVSGQGDGYTF	TGTGCCAGCAGCTTTGTTTCCGGACAGGGGGATGGCTACACCTTC
few	TRBV2	TRBJ2-6	-	CASSVGMGADVLTF	TGTGCCAGCAGTGTAGGGATGGGGGCCGACGTCCTGACTTTC
-	TRBV5-6	TRBJ2-2	TRBD2	CASRYGLAGPGELFF	TGTGCCAGCAGATATGGACTAGCGGGCCCCGGGGAGCTGTTTTTT
once	TRBV18	TRBJ2-5	-	CASSPYSGEETQYF	TGTGCCAGCTCACCTTATTCCGGGGAAGAGACCCAGTACTTC
-	TRBV5-1	TRBJ2-3	TRBD2	CASSRRGGAGDHTDTQYF	TGCGCCAGCAGCAGACGGGGGGGAGCGGGAGACCATACAGATACGCAGTATTTT
-	TRBV15	TRBJ2-1	TRBD2	CATSRGTSLNEQFF	TGTGCCACCAGTCGCGGGACTAGTCTCAATGAGCAGTTCTTC
once	TRBV19	TRBJ2-7	-	CASSQGFSSYEQYF	TGTGCCAGTAGTCAGGGGTTTAGCTCCTACGAGCAGTACTTC
few	TRBV6-5	TRBJ2-7	-	CASRNPTGYEQYF	TGTGCCAGCAGAAACCCTACGGGATACGAGCAGTACTTC
-	TRBV5-6	TRBJ1-5	-	CASSLGQRYDQPQHF	TGTGCCAGCAGCTTGGGACAGAGATACGATCAGCCCCAGCATTTT
-	TRBV5-1	TRBJ1-5	-	CASSLGQVGDQPQHF	TGCGCCAGCAGCTTGGGACAGGTCGGGGATCAGCCCCAGCATTTT
-	TRBV5-1	TRBJ1-2	TRBD1	CASSIGTGDYGYTF	TGCGCCAGCAGCATAGGGACAGGTGACTATGGCTACACCTTC
once	TRBV5-6	TRBJ1-2	-	CASSLGSYGYTF	TGTGCCAGCAGCTTGGGCAGCTATGGCTACACCTTC
-	TRBV5-8	TRBJ1-5	TRBD1	CASSYGTEIGF	TGTGCCAGCAGCTACGGGACAGAGATCGGTTTT
-	TRBV14	TRBJ2-7	-	CASSQRGRPSYEQYF	TGTGCCAGCAGCCAGCGGGGCCGCCCCTCCTACGAGCAGTACTTC
-	TRBV6-5	TRBJ1-1	TRBD1	CASRPGTGGAEAFF	TGTGCCAGCAGGCCCGGGACAGGGGGCGCGGAAGCTTTCTTT
-	TRBV4-3	TRBJ2-5	-	CASSQGAGRSGAETQYF	TGCGCCAGCAGCCAAGGGGCGGGGCGGTCGGGTGCGGAGACCCAGTACTTC
-	TRBV19	TRBJ2-2	-	CASQAGHSTGELFF	TGTGCCAGTCAAGCGGGACACTCAACCGGGGAGCTGTTTTTT
-	TRBV28	TRBJ2-7	TRBD2	CATTYRTSGSYEQYF	TGTGCCACTACTTATAGGACTAGCGGCTCCTACGAGCAGTACTTC